These 31 T cell receptor beta chains share one sample of origin, sequenced in a study of T cell clones after liver transplantation. Produced via immunoSEQ multiplex PCR; TCRdb's table is partial and in-frame only. The sample has about 51,000 clones, roughly 70% seen once. The sequencing used CD4+ T cells from blood, collected around 52 months after liver transplant. These receptors were obtained from a human patient who received a liver transplant. Some T cells may be provided by the graft donor.

The rearrangement uses TRBV19 and TRBJ2-7; either TRBD1 or TRBD2 may fit D (5 bases each). Germline assignment: CDR1 LNHDA and CDR2 SQIVND (reference sequence). This CDR3 has 15 amino acids. The V end was cut by 3 bases, the J end by 3 bases, with 15 bases between. The CDR3 nucleotides are TGTGCCAGTAGTATCTCGCCAGGGACGTTCTACGAGCAGTACTTC. Translating gives CASSISPGTFYEQYF. Drawing the rest from reference TRBV19 and TRBJ2-7, the complete variable domain is DGGITQSPKYLFRKEGQNVTLSCEQNLNHDAMYWYRQDPGQGLRLIYYSQIVNDFQKGDIAEGYSVSREKKESFPLTVTSAQKNPTAFYLCASSISPGTFYEQYFGPGTRLTVT.

The chain employs TRBV4-2 and TRBJ1-2; TRBD1 is a possible D gene (6 bases). The CDR3 sequence is 15 residues long. Trimming left V 1 base short and J 3 bases short, with 12 bases between. Germline V gene lookup returns CDR1 LGHNA and CDR2 YNFKEQ. CDR3 amino acids: CASSQAGGTDYGYTF. The CDR3 DNA reads TGTGCCAGCAGCCAAGCGGGGGGCACGGACTATGGCTACACCTTC.

J is TRBJ2-7 and V is TRBV6-1; perhaps TRBD2 as D (6 bases). CDR1 MNHNS and CDR2 SASEGT come from the germline V gene. This CDR3 comprises 15 residues. V was pared by 8 bases and J by 5 bases, with 22 bases between. The CDR3 sequence is CASRPGDSRGDEQYF. CDR3 nucleotide sequence: TGTGCCAGCCGCCCGGGGGACTCCCGAGGGGACGAGCAGTACTTC.

The chain recombines TRBV6-5 with TRBJ1-3; no clear D gene. V lost 10 bases, J lost 2 bases, and 9 bases lay in between. The CDR3 is 12 residues long. Germline CDR1 reads MNHEY; CDR2 reads SVGAGI. The CDR3, as DNA: TGTGCCACCTACGGTCCTGGAAACACCATATATTTT. Its protein is CATYGPGNTIYF.

This chain uses TRBV7-3 with TRBJ2-3, with TRBD2 matching 12 bases. With V trimmed by 7 bases and J by 7 bases, 6 bases remained unmatched. The CDR3 spans 14 residues. The germline CDR1 and CDR2 sequences are SGHTA and FQGTGA. The CDR3: CASTSSGGANTQYF. The CDR3 DNA reads as TGTGCCAGCACCTCTAGCGGGGGGGCGAATACGCAGTATTTT.

This clone was seen once. This chain connects TRBV30 to TRBJ1-4, with unresolved D. This CDR3 has 13 amino acids. The V gene's germline CDR1 is GTSNPN and CDR2 SVGIG (reference sequence). V shed 3 bases and J shed 4 bases, with 9 bases lying between them. The CDR3 coding sequence is TGTGCCTGGAGAGTATCCAATAATGAAAAACTGTTTTTT. Its protein is CAWRVSNNEKLFF.

In its sample, this clone was seen a few times. CDR3 protein: CASSVAGWEGGELFF. The CDR3 region has the DNA TGTGCCAGCAGTGTTGCCGGTTGGGAGGGCGGGGAGCTGTTTTTT. The J gene is TRBJ2-2, the V gene TRBV2; 7 bases line up with TRBD2. V was pared by 4 bases and J by 7 bases, with 9 bases of the junction left unmatched. The V gene's germline CDR1 is SNHLY and CDR2 FYNNEI. The CDR3 runs to 15 residues.

The gene calls are TRBV6-1 and TRBJ2-5; tentative D call: TRBD1 (6 bases). CDR3 length: 13 residues. Trimming pared 6 bases from V and 4 bases from J, leaving 12 bases between. Germline-derived CDR1 and CDR2 are MNHNS and SASEGT. The CDR3 DNA reads as TGTGCCAGCAGAGAACAGGGTTCAGAGACCCAGTACTTC. Amino acids: CASREQGSETQYF.

The chain joins TRBV7-3 to TRBJ2-1; no definite D call. Germline V gene data show CDR1 as SGHTA and CDR2 as FQGTGA. This CDR3 spans 14 amino acids. V was clipped by 1 base and J by 5 bases, with 9 bases between them. CDR3 amino acids: CASSLNPSNNEQFF. CDR3 DNA sequence: TGTGCCAGCAGCTTAAATCCCAGCAACAATGAGCAGTTCTTC.

The genes are TRBV19 and TRBJ1-5; D perhaps matches TRBD1 (6 bases). Germline V gene sequence: CDR1 LNHDA, CDR2 SQIVND (reference sequence). Deletions cut 6 bases from V and 0 bases from J, with 18 bases between. CDR3 length: 17 amino acids. The CDR3: CASREMDSQYSNQPQHF. In DNA, the CDR3 is TGTGCCAGTAGGGAGATGGACAGCCAATATAGCAATCAGCCCCAGCATTTT.

This chain joins TRBV5-1 and TRBJ1-1, with D maybe TRBD1 (6 bases). Trimming took off 0 bases at V and 1 base at J, with 7 bases between the two ends. The germline V gene has CDR1 SGHRS and CDR2 YFSETQ. This CDR3 contains 14 residues. The CDR3 here is CASSLGQANTEAFF. DNA for the CDR3: TGCGCCAGCAGCTTGGGACAGGCGAACACTGAAGCTTTCTTT. The full variable domain, its missing parts supplied by reference TRBV5-1 and TRBJ1-1, is KAGVTQTPRYLIKTRGQQVTLSCSPISGHRSVSWYQQTPGQGLQFLFEYFSETQRNKGNFPGRFSGRQFSNSRSEMNVSTLELGDSALYLCASSLGQANTEAFFGQGTRLTVV.

The rearrangement uses TRBV9 and TRBJ1-6; no clear D gene. The CDR3 spans 15 residues. Germline lookup yields CDR1 SGDLS and CDR2 YYNGEE. V shed 0 bases and J shed 6 bases, with 10 bases lying between them. The CDR3 DNA sequence: TGTGCCAGCAGCGTAGCGGGCTGGTTTAATTCACCCCTCCACTTT. It is translated as CASSVAGWFNSPLHF.

There are many counts of this clone. The chain uses TRBV7-9 and TRBJ2-3, with TRBD2 matching 12 bases. V gave up 5 bases and J gave up 1 base; unmatched junction bases: 7. The length of the CDR3 is 17 residues. Germline CDR1 is SEHNR and CDR2 is FQNEAQ (reference sequence). The CDR3 region has the DNA TGTGCCAGCAGCCCATGGACTAGCGGGGTCCGCACAGATACGCAGTATTTT. This translates into CASSPWTSGVRTDTQYF.

This chain uses TRBV2 with TRBJ2-2; no clear D gene. The germline gives CDR1 SNHLY, CDR2 FYNNEI. The V end lost 4 bases, the J end lost 5 bases, and 5 bases lay between the germline ends. CDR3 size: 12 residues. CDR3 amino acids: CASSVETGELFF. CDR3 coding DNA: TGTGCCAGCAGTGTAGAAACCGGGGAGCTGTTTTTT.

The chain employs TRBV2 and TRBJ2-2; TRBD1 matches at 9 bases. Germline CDR1 SNHLY, CDR2 FYNNEI. The V and J ends lost 6 bases and 4 bases, in that order; junction bases with no gene match: 6. The CDR3 spans 15 residues. The CDR3 coding sequence is TGTGCCAGCAGCTTAACAGGGGGCTTCACCGGGGAGCTGTTTTTT. This sequence encodes CASSLTGGFTGELFF.

The chain recombines TRBV19 with TRBJ2-1, with 8 bases aligning to TRBD1. CDR3 size: 13 residues. Germline lookup yields CDR1 LNHDA and CDR2 SQIVND (reference sequence). V shed 5 bases and J 9 bases; nucleotides not matched to a gene: 6. CDR3 DNA: TGTGCCAGTAGTTCAAGGACAGGGCTTGAGCAGTTCTTC. It yields the protein CASSSRTGLEQFF.

This sequence joins TRBV28 and TRBJ1-6, with 8 bases fitting TRBD1. In germline, CDR1 is MDHEN, CDR2 SYDVKM. The CDR3 is made up of 15 amino acids. V was clipped by 5 bases and J by 8 bases; unmatched bases: 8. CDR3 DNA sequence: TGTGCCAGCAGTAAGAACACAGGGGGTCATTCACCCCTCCACTTT. Its protein product is CASSKNTGGHSPLHF.

This clone came up a few times. This rearrangement joins TRBV5-4 to TRBJ2-7; TRBD1 might be the D (6 bases). The CDR3 consists of 15 residues. The germline V gene has CDR1 SGHNT and CDR2 YYREEE (reference sequence). V was shortened by 0 bases and J by 2 bases, with 12 bases between the two germline ends. The CDR3 reads CASSLGGTKTYEQYF. The DNA for the CDR3 is TGTGCCAGCAGCTTGGGGGGGACAAAAACCTACGAGCAGTACTTC.

In its sample, this clone was seen a few times. The chain employs TRBV28 and TRBJ2-5, with D perhaps matching TRBD2 (5 bases). CDR3 size: 13 residues. The V gene lost 11 bases and the J gene lost 1 base, with 14 bases spanning the gap. The V gene's germline CDR1 is MDHEN and CDR2 SYDVKM. The CDR3: CAEGRPGQETQYF. DNA for the CDR3: TGTGCCGAGGGCAGGCCCGGCCAAGAGACCCAGTACTTC.

Only a few counts were recorded for this clone. V is TRBV6-6 and J is TRBJ2-7; 11 nucleotides align to TRBD1. Germline V lookup: CDR1 MNHNY, CDR2 SVGAGI (reference sequence). V dropped 4 bases and J dropped 3; count of bases not matched to a gene: 8. This CDR3 is built from 16 residues. The CDR3 DNA is TGTGCCAGCAGTTCCCGGGACAGGGGGAAAGTCTACGAGCAGTACTTC. Residues: CASSSRDRGKVYEQYF.

This clone turned up a few times. This chain uses TRBV19 with TRBJ2-7, with a tentative D call TRBD2 (5 bases). CDR3 size: 14 residues. V lost 6 bases and J lost 4, with 16 bases in between. Germline-derived CDR1 and CDR2 are LNHDA and SQIVND (reference sequence). This CDR3 reads CASSQQGPGYEQYF. DNA of the CDR3: TGTGCCAGTAGCCAACAAGGCCCGGGGTACGAGCAGTACTTC.

The rearrangement links TRBV7-2 to TRBJ1-3; 8 nucleotides agree with TRBD1. Germline V CDR1 and CDR2: SGHTA, FQGNSA. CDR3 length equals 15 residues. Trimming at V came to 1 base and at J to 3 bases, leaving 2 bases not matched to a gene. CDR3 region: CASSLGDRRGNTIYF. CDR3 coding DNA: TGTGCCAGCAGCTTAGGGGACAGGCGTGGAAACACCATATATTTT.

The rearrangement uses TRBV7-2 and TRBJ2-3, with unresolved D. V was cut by 5 bases and J by 5 bases, with 8 bases left in between. Looked up from germline, CDR1 is SGHTA and CDR2 is FQGNSA. The CDR3 spans 12 residues. The CDR3 DNA is TGTGCCAGCAGCACGACACTAGATACGCAGTATTTT. Its protein is CASSTTLDTQYF.

This clone was seen a single time. V gene TRBV29-1 combines with J gene TRBJ2-4; 10 bases map to TRBD1. The CDR3 consists of 15 residues. The J segment lost 6 bases and the V segment lost 1 base, leaving 6 bases of the junction unmatched. Germline V gives CDR1 SQVTM, CDR2 ANQGSEA. CDR3 loop: CSVEGYGQGGNIQYF. DNA for the CDR3: TGCAGCGTTGAAGGGTACGGACAGGGGGGAAACATTCAGTACTTC.

The chain is built from TRBV5-6 and TRBJ2-2, with 13 bases matching TRBD2. Losses at the gene ends were 6 bases for V and 3 bases for J; bases not matched to a gene: 2. The germline V gene has CDR1 SGHDT and CDR2 YYEEEE. The CDR3 covers 15 residues. CDR3 residues: CASTGLAGDTGELFF. The CDR3 DNA reads TGTGCCAGCACCGGACTAGCGGGGGACACCGGGGAGCTGTTTTTT.

The chain has TRBV7-9 and TRBJ2-3, with a tentative D call TRBD2 (5 bases). Trimming removed 1 base at V and 8 bases at J, with 22 bases between. This CDR3 is 17 amino acids long. In germline, CDR1 is SEHNR, CDR2 FQNEAQ (reference sequence). CDR3 sequence (DNA): TGTGCCAGCAGCTTAGGGACCCAGCGGAGTGCTCGTGGTACGCAGTATTTT. This gives the protein CASSLGTQRSARGTQYF.

The chain combines TRBV11-2 with TRBJ2-3, with TRBD1 matching over 8 bases. The CDR3 extends over 15 amino acids. The germline V gene encodes CDR1 SGHAT and CDR2 FQNNGV. J gave up 4 bases and V 3 bases, and 6 bases lay outside the gene matches. The CDR3 region has the DNA TGTGCCAGCAGCTTGGGTCCCAGGGGGCCAGATACGCAGTATTTT. Protein sequence: CASSLGPRGPDTQYF.

J is TRBJ2-3 and V is TRBV4-1; weak D call: TRBD2 (6 bases). V gave up 1 base and J gave up 6 bases, with 23 bases separating them. This CDR3 region has 18 residues. Germline assignment: CDR1 MGHRA and CDR2 YSYEKL. The CDR3 coding sequence is TGCGCCAGCAGCCAAGGCAAACTTAGCGGCCCCCGGGGGGATACGCAGTATTTT. Its translation: CASSQGKLSGPRGDTQYF.

This clone has a handful of counts. The rearrangement uses TRBV5-4 and TRBJ2-1; 9 bases map to TRBD2. V trimming: 0 bases; J trimming: 15 bases; junction bases outside the gene matches: 7. The germline gives CDR1 SGHNT, CDR2 YYREEE (reference sequence). This CDR3 region has 13 residues. The CDR3 loop reads CASSLGEAGGMFF. The DNA for the CDR3 is TGTGCCAGCAGCTTGGGGGAAGCGGGGGGCATGTTCTTC.

This clone has just a few counts. The rearrangement uses TRBV5-4 and TRBJ1-2; a possible D gene is TRBD1 (5 bases). Germline V gives CDR1 SGHNT, CDR2 YYREEE (reference sequence). This CDR3 region has 15 residues. The V end was cut by 4 bases, the J end by 8 bases, with 21 bases between. CDR3 DNA: TGTGCCAGCAGCCCCATTTGGGAAGGGGCGGAAGGCTACACCTTC. Its protein is CASSPIWEGAEGYTF. Full variable domain (rest looked up from reference TRBV5-4 and TRBJ1-2): ETGVTQSPTHLIKTRGQQVTLRCSSQSGHNTVSWYQQALGQGPQFIFQYYREEENGRGNFPPRFSGLQFPNYSSELNVNALELDDSALYLCASSPIWEGAEGYTFGSGTRLTVV.

The chain couples TRBV7-9 to TRBJ1-3; D is possibly TRBD1 (5 bases). Between the trimmed V and J ends, which lost 5 bases and 0 bases, there was a span of 11 bases. The CDR3 contains 15 residues. Per germline, CDR1 SEHNR and CDR2 FQNEAQ (reference sequence). The CDR3 bases are TGTGCCAGCAGCCTGGGACGGTTCTCTGGAAACACCATATATTTT. It encodes CASSLGRFSGNTIYF.